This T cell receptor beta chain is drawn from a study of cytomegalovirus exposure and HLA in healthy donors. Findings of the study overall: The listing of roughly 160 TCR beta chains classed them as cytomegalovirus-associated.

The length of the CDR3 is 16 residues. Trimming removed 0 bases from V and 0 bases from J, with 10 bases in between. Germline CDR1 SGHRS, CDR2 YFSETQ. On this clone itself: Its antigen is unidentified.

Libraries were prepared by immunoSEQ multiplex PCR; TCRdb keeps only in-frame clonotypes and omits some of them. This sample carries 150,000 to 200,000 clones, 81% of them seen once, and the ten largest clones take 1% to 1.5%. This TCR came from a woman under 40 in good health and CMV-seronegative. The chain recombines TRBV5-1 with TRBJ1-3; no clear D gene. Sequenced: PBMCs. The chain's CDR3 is CASSLETRGSGNTIYF. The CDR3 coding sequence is TGCGCCAGCAGCTTGGAAACACGGGGCTCTGGAAACACCATATATTTT.